This T cell receptor beta chain was observed in a study of neurological immune-mediated disorders. The study, taken as a whole, reports: Patients with HTLV-1-associated myelopathy had the highest level of TCR clonal expansion, whereas patients with multiple sclerosis had the lowest level, falling beneath the level found in healthy controls.

By 5'RACE with 10-nucleotide random UMIs, the cDNA was made. MiXCR was run by TCRdb on the 5' RACE reads, yielding one entry per CDR3 protein. Of around 33,000 distinct CDR3 sequences in the sample, around a quarter were seen once. This clonotype was recorded many times. Its antigen is unidentified. Input was around 950,000 sorted T cells, either CD4+ or CD8+. The germline V gene encodes CDR1 SGHAT and CDR2 FQNNGV. The CDR3 runs 14 residues. The J segment lost 8 bases and the V segment lost 8 bases, leaving 11 bases of the junction unmatched. This sequence originates from a man between 50 and 59 years old with HTLV-1-associated myelopathy (HAM/TSP). Sequencing was carried out using CD4+ T cells from blood. V usage is TRBV11-2 and J usage is TRBJ2-2, with 7 bases aligning to TRBD2. The CDR3 nucleotides are TGTGCCAGCGATTTAGGCGGGAGTGGTGGGGAGCTGTTTTTT. It encodes CASDLGGSGGELFF.